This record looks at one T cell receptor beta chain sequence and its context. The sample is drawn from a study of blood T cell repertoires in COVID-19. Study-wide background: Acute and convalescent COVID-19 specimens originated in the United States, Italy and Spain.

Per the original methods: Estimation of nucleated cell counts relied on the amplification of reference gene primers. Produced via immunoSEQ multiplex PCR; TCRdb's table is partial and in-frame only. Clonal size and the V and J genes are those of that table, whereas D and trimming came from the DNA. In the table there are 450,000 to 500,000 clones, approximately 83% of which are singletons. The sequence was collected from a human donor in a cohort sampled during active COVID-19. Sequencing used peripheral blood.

The CDR3 sequence is CASSLGGQGVGTQYF. In DNA, the CDR3 is TGTGCCAGCAGCCTAGGGGGACAGGGGGTCGGGACCCAGTACTTC. The rearrangement joins TRBV7-2 to TRBJ2-5; TRBD1 matches 11 bases. Germline lookup yields CDR1 SGHTA and CDR2 FQGNSA. Germline trimming cut 5 bases from V and 7 bases from J; bases unmatched to any gene: 9. This CDR3 contains 15 residues.